This TCR beta chain was sequenced in a study of T cell changes during pregnancy in multiple sclerosis. Data came from immunoSEQ multiplex PCR; TCRdb stores just in-frame clones and leaves some out. The profile shows some 94,000 clones, more than 85% of them singletons. In germline, CDR1 is SGDLS, CDR2 YYNGEE. V lost 3 bases and J lost 2, with 20 bases in between. This CDR3 is 17 amino acids long. The sequenced sample was peripheral blood, obtained in the first trimester of pregnancy. This chain connects TRBV9 to TRBJ1-1; D possibly corresponds to TRBD1 (6 bases). This sequence originates from a female donor with multiple sclerosis, enrolled in a pregnancy study. The CDR3 DNA reads TGTGCCAGCAGCGAGCTAATACAGGGACCGTTAAACACTGAAGCTTTCTTT. The encoded protein is CASSELIQGPLNTEAFF.